One and the same sample provided the 10 T cell receptor beta chains below, sequenced in a study of T cells in Graves' hyperthyroidism and ophthalmopathy (dated by TCRdb to about 2019). The library was generated by multiplex PCR. Sequencing took place on an Illumina HiSeq 2000. The TCR beta CDR3 regions were amplified from RNA transcripts. A first-round RT-PCR of the TCR CDR3 used the HTBI primer set with the Qiagen OneStep RT-PCR kit. TCRdb redid the processing of the public reads, applying fastp at Q25 and MiXCR, and retained in-frame beta chains. For every CDR3 protein sequence, its rows merge into one entry that carries the most common genes and DNA. This sample has about 640,000 distinct CDR3 sequences in its table, and about 15% of those were observed once. Roughly an eighth of the sample is taken by the ten largest. Sequenced sample: blood. The receptors shown here come from a woman aged 50 to 60 with Graves' ophthalmopathy.

The rearrangement uses TRBV19 and TRBJ2-2; D ambiguous. Deletions cut 3 bases from V and 5 bases from J, with 10 bases between. The V gene's germline CDR1 is LNHDA and CDR2 SQIVND (reference sequence). The CDR3 covers 14 residues. For the CDR3, the DNA is TGTGCCAGTAGTATTCCGCCGACTACCGGGGAGCTGTTTTTT. Translated: CASSIPPTTGELFF.

J is TRBJ2-1 and V is TRBV20-1, with D hard to call. Trimming removed 1 base from V and 7 bases from J, with 11 bases in between. Germline V gene lookup returns CDR1 DFQATT and CDR2 SNEGSKA (reference sequence). The CDR3 totals 13 residues. The CDR3 region is CSARVLGKNEQFF. DNA for the CDR3: TGCAGTGCTAGAGTATTGGGGAAAAATGAGCAGTTCTTC.

The chain recombines TRBV10-3 with TRBJ1-2; 8 nucleotides agree with TRBD1. J was trimmed by 10 bases and V by 8 bases; bases with no gene match: 9. Germline V lookup: CDR1 ENHRY, CDR2 SYGVKD. This CDR3 is 12 amino acids long. This CDR3 reads CAIGGQETFYTF. The DNA of the CDR3 is TGTGCCATCGGGGGACAGGAGACTTTCTACACCTTC.

At least ten counts were recorded for this clonotype. The chain links TRBV12-3 or TRBV12-4 to TRBJ2-1, with 9 bases matching TRBD1. This CDR3 is built from 14 residues. J lost 4 bases, V lost 7 bases, and 5 bases had no gene match. In DNA, the CDR3 is TGTGCCAGCAAACACAGGGGGCTTTACAATGAGCAGTTCTTC. It translates to CASKHRGLYNEQFF.

This clonotype was seen only a few times. V usage is TRBV7-2 and J usage is TRBJ1-2; 7 bases are shared with TRBD1. Germline CDR1 and CDR2: SGHTA and FQGNSA. The ends lost 5 bases at V and 7 bases at J; junction bases unmatched: 10. The CDR3 runs to 14 residues. The CDR3 DNA sequence: TGTGCCAGCAGCCAGGCCAGGGGGAGTGGTGGCTACACCTTC. Its protein product is CASSQARGSGGYTF.

In its sample, this clonotype was seen many times. The chain carries TRBV20-1 and TRBJ2-7, with D possibly being TRBD1 or TRBD2 (5 bases each). The germline V gene encodes CDR1 DFQATT and CDR2 SNEGSKA (reference sequence). The CDR3 contains 14 residues. The V and J ends lost 5 bases and 5 bases respectively, with 19 bases between them. The CDR3: CSASGALLTNEQYF. CDR3 DNA: TGCAGTGCTTCCGGGGCCCTACTAACTAACGAGCAGTACTTC.

At least ten counts were recorded for this clonotype. This sequence joins TRBV4-3 and TRBJ2-5; D gene ambiguous. In germline, CDR1 is LGHNA, CDR2 YSLEER. This CDR3 has 13 residues. Trimming removed 0 bases from V and 4 bases from J, with 6 bases in between. This chain's CDR3 is CASSQDWGETQYF. The CDR3 nucleotides are TGCGCCAGCAGCCAAGATTGGGGAGAGACCCAGTACTTC.

In this sample, this clonotype turned up many times. J is TRBJ2-1 and V is TRBV20-1; the D is unclear. Looked up from germline, CDR1 is DFQATT and CDR2 is SNEGSKA (reference sequence). This CDR3 is 14 amino acids long. V was clipped by 5 bases and J by 3 bases, with 14 bases between them. CDR3 DNA sequence: TGCAGTGCTGAGGACCGGACGAACTACAATGAGCAGTTCTTC. Translated: CSAEDRTNYNEQFF.

In its sample, this clonotype was seen many times. The V and J genes are TRBV7-3 and TRBJ2-1; 10 bases match TRBD2. Germline CDR1 is SGHTA and CDR2 is FQGTGA. J lost 4 bases, V lost 5 bases, and 8 bases had no gene match. CDR3 length equals 16 residues. The CDR3 sequence: CASSEFGTSEYNEQFF. CDR3 DNA sequence: TGTGCCAGCAGCGAATTTGGGACTAGCGAATACAATGAGCAGTTCTTC. Full variable domain (outside the CDR3, taken from reference TRBV7-3 and TRBJ2-1): GAGVSQTPSNKVTEKGKYVELRCDPISGHTALYWYRQSLGQGPEFLIYFQGTGAADDSGLPNDRFFAVRPEGSVSTLKIQRTERGDSAVYLCASSEFGTSEYNEQFFGPGTRLTVL.

Concerning this clonotype: Just one base apart from a much larger clone, this may be a read error. This chain connects TRBV18 to TRBJ2-1; 7 bases line up with TRBD2. Unmatched junction bases numbered 10, after V lost 4 bases and J lost 4 bases. The CDR3 has 16 amino acids. CDR1 and CDR2 from the germline V gene are KGHSH and LQKENI. The CDR3 loop reads CASSQTRLAGYNEQFF. The CDR3 coding sequence is TGTGCCAGCTCACAAACTCGACTAGCAGGTTACAATGAGCAGTTCTTC. The variable domain in full, with the rest retrieved from reference TRBV18 and TRBJ2-1, is NAGVMQNPRHLVRRRGQEARLRCSPMKGHSHVYWYRQLPEEGLKFMVYLQKENIIDESGMPKERFSAEFPKEGPSILRIQQVVRGDSAAYFCASSQTRLAGYNEQFFGPGTRLTVL.